This T cell receptor (beta chain) was recovered during a study of T-cell memory formation after mild COVID-19. Regarding this clonotype: Its target is unknown.

With 6 bases clipped from V and 3 bases from J, the junction kept 14 bases outside the gene matches. From germline, CDR1 is SGHRS and CDR2 YFSETQ. The CDR3 contains 16 residues. Researchers used 5'RACE with constant-segment primers to make TCR alpha and TCR beta cDNA libraries that carry sample barcodes and UMIs. TCRdb reprocessed the 5' RACE reads with MiXCR, giving one entry per CDR3 protein. The data show hundreds of thousands of distinct CDR3 sequences, less than 25% seen once. The study, taken as a whole, reports: What remained unconfirmed was the SARS-CoV-2 specificity of second-wave clones peaking on day 37. The study found contracting CD4+ clones mainly in CM and EM and contracting CD8+ clones in EMRA.

The gene calls are TRBV5-1 and TRBJ2-7; 8 bases fit TRBD2. This TCR came from an adult woman who had mild COVID-19 (a few samples of this study predate the infection). Cell type and time point are not known. The sample comprised PBMCs or a T cell subset sorted from them (not recorded which). CDR3 bases: TGCGCCAGCACCCCGGGGGGGCCGCAAGCCTTCTACGAGCAGTACTTC. Its translation is CASTPGGPQAFYEQYF. The whole variable domain, remainder taken from reference TRBV5-1 and TRBJ2-7, is KAGVTQTPRYLIKTRGQQVTLSCSPISGHRSVSWYQQTPGQGLQFLFEYFSETQRNKGNFPGRFSGRQFSNSRSEMNVSTLELGDSALYLCASTPGGPQAFYEQYFGPGTRLTVT.